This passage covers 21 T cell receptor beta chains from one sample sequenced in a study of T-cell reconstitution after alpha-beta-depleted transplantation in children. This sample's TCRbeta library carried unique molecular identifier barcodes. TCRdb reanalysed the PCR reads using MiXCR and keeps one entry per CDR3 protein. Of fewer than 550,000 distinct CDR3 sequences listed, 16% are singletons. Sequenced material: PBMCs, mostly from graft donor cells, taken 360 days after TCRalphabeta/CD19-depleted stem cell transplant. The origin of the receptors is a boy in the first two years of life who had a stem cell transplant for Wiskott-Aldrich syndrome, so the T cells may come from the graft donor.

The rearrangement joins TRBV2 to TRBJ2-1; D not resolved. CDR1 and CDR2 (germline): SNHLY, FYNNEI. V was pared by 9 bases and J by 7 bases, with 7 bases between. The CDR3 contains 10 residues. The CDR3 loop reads CASGINEQFF. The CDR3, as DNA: TGTGCCAGTGGGATTAATGAGCAGTTCTTC. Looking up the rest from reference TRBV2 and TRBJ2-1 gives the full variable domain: EPEVTQTPSHQVTQMGQEVILRCVPISNHLYFYWYRQILGQKVEFLVSFYNNEISEKSEIFDDQFSVERPDGSNFTLKIRSTKLEDSAMYFCASGINEQFFGPGTRLTVL.

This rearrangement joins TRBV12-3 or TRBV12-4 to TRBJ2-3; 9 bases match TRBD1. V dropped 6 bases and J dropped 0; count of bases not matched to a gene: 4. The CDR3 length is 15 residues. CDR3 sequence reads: CASRMTGGSTDTQYF. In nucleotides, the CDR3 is TGTGCCAGCAGAATGACAGGGGGGAGCACAGATACGCAGTATTTT.

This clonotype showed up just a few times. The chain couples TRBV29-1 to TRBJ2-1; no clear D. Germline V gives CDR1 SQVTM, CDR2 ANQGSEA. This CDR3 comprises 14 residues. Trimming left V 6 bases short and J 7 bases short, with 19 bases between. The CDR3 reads CSVAYFLPGNEQFF. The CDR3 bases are TGCAGCGTCGCCTACTTTCTTCCAGGTAATGAGCAGTTCTTC.

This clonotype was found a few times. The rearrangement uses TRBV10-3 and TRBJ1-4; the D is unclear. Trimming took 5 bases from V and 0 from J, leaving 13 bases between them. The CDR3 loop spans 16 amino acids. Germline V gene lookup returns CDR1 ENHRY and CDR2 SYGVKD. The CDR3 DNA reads TGTGCCATCAGTCCCCGAAGGGTTGCAACTAATGAAAAACTGTTTTTT. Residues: CAISPRRVATNEKLFF.

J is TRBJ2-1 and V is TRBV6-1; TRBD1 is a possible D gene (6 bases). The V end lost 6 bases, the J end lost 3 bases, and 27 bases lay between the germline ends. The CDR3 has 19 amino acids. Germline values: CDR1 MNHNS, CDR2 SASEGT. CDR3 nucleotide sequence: TGTGCCAGCAGGCGACTGGTACGCGACAGGCGTGTCCTCTACAATGAGCAGTTCTTC. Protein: CASRRLVRDRRVLYNEQFF.

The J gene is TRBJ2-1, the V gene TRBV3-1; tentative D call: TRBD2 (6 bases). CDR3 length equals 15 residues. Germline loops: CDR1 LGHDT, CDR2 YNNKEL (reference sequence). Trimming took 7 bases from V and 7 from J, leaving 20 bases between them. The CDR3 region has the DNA TGTGCCAGCACCTCGAATAGGCGGGGCGATAATGAGCAGTTCTTC. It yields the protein CASTSNRRGDNEQFF.

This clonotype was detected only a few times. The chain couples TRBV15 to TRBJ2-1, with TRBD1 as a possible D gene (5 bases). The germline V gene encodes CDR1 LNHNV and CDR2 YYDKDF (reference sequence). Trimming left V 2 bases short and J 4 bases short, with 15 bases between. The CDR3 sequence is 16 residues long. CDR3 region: CATSRLKGQGYNEQFF. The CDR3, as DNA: TGTGCCACCAGCAGACTGAAGGGGCAAGGTTACAATGAGCAGTTCTTC.

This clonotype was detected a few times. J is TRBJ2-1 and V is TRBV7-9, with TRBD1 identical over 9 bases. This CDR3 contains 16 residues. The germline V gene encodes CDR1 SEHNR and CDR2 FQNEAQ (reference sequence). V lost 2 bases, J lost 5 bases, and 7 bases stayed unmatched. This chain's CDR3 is CASSLSGQGKDNEQFF. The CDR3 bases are TGTGCCAGCAGCTTATCTGGACAGGGGAAAGACAATGAGCAGTTCTTC.

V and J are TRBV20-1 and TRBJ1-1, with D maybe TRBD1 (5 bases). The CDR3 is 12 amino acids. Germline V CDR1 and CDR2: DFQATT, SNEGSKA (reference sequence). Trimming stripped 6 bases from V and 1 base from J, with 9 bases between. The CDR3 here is CSAARGNTEAFF. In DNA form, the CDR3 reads TGCAGTGCGGCGAGGGGGAACACTGAAGCTTTCTTT.

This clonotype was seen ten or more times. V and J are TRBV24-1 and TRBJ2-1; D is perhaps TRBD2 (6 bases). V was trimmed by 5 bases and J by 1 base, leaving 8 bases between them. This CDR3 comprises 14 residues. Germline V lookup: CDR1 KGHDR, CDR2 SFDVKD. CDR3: CATSARESYNEQFF. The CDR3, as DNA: TGTGCCACCAGTGCCCGGGAGTCCTACAATGAGCAGTTCTTC.

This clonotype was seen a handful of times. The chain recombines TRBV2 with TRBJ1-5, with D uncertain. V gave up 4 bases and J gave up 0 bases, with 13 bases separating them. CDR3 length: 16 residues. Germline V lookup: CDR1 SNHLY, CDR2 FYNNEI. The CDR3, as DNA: TGTGCCAGCAGTGTTGTTGGATTCTATAGCAATCAGCCCCAGCATTTT. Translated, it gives CASSVVGFYSNQPQHF.

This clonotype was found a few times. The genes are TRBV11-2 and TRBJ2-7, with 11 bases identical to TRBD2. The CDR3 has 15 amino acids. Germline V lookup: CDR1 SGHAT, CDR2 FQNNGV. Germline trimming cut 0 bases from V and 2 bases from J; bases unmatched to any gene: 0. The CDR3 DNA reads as TGTGCCAGCAGCTTAGAACTAGCGGGAGCCTACGAGCAGTACTTC. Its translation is CASSLELAGAYEQYF. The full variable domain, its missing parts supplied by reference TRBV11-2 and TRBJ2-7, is EAGVAQSPRYKIIEKRQSVAFWCNPISGHATLYWYQQILGQGPKLLIQFQNNGVVDDSQLPKDRFSAERLKGVDSTLKIQPAKLEDSAVYLCASSLELAGAYEQYFGPGTRLTVT.

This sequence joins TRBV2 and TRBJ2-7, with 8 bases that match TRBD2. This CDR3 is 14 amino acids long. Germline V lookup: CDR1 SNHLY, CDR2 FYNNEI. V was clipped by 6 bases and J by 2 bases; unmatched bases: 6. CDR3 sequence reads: CASRKTSATYEQYF. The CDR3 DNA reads TGTGCCAGCAGAAAGACTAGCGCGACCTACGAGCAGTACTTC.

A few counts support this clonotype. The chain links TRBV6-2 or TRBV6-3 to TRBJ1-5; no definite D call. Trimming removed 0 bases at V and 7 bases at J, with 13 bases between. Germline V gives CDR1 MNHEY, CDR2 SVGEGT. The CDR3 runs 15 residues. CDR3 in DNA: TGTGCCAGCAGTTACTCGACCCGCAAATCGCAGCCCCAGCATTTT. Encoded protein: CASSYSTRKSQPQHF.

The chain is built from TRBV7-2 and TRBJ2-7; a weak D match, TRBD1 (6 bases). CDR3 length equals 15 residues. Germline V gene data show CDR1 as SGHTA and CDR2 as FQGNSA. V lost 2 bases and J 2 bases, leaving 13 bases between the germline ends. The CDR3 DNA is TGTGCCAGCAGCTTAACGGGCAGGGGTACCTACGAGCAGTACTTC. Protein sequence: CASSLTGRGTYEQYF.

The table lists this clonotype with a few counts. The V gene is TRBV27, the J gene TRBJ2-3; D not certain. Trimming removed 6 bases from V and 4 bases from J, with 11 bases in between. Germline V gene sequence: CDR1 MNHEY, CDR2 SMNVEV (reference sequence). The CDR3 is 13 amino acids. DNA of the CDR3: TGTGCCAGCAGCCTTACCGTCCCAGATACGCAGTATTTT. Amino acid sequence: CASSLTVPDTQYF.

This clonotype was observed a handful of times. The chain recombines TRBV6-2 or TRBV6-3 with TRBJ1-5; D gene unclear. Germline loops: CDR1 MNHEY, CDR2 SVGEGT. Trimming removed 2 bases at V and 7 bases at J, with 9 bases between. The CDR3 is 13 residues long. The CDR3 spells CASSYRENQPQHF. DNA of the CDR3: TGTGCCAGCAGTTACAGGGAGAACCAGCCCCAGCATTTT.

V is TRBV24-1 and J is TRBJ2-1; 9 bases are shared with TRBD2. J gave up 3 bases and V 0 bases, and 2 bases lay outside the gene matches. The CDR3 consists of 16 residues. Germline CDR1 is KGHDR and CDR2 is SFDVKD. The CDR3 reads CATSDLPSGIYNEQFF. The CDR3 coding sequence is TGTGCCACCAGTGATTTGCCTAGCGGGATCTACAATGAGCAGTTCTTC.

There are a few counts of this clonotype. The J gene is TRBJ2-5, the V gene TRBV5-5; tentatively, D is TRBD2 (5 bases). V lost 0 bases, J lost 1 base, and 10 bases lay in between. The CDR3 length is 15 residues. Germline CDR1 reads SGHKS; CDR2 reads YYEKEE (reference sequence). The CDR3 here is CASSLAGSVQETQYF. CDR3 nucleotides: TGTGCCAGCAGCTTGGCGGGGAGTGTCCAAGAGACCCAGTACTTC.

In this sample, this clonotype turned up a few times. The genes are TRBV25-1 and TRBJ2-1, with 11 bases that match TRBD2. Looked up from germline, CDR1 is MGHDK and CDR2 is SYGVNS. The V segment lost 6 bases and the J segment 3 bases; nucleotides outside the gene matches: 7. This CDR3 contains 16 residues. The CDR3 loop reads CASRTSGKTLYNEQFF. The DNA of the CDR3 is TGTGCCAGCAGGACTAGCGGGAAGACTCTCTACAATGAGCAGTTCTTC.

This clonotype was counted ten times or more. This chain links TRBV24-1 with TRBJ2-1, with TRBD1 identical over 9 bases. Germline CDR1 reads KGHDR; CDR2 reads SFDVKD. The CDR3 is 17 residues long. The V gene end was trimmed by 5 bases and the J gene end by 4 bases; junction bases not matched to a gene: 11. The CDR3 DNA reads TGTGCCACCAGTGTCTCCCGGGACAGGGAACGATACAATGAGCAGTTCTTC. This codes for CATSVSRDRERYNEQFF.